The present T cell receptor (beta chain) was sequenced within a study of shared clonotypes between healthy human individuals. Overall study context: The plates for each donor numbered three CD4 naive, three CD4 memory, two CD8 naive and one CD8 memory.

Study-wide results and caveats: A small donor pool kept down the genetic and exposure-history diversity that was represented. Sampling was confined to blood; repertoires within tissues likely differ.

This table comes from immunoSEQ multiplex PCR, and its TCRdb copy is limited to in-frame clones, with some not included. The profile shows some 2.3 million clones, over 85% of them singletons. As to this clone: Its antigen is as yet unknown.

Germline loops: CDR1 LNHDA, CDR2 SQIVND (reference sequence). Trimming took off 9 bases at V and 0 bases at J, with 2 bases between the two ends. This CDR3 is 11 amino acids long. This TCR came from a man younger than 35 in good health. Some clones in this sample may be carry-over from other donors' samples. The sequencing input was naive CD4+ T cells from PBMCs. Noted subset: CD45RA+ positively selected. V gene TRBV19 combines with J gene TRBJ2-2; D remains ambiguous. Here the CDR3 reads CASANTGELFF. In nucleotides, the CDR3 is TGTGCCAGCGCGAACACCGGGGAGCTGTTTTTT. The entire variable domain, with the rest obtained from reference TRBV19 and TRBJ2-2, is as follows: DGGITQSPKYLFRKEGQNVTLSCEQNLNHDAMYWYRQDPGQGLRLIYYSQIVNDFQKGDIAEGYSVSREKKESFPLTVTSAQKNPTAFYLCASANTGELFFGEGSRLTVL.